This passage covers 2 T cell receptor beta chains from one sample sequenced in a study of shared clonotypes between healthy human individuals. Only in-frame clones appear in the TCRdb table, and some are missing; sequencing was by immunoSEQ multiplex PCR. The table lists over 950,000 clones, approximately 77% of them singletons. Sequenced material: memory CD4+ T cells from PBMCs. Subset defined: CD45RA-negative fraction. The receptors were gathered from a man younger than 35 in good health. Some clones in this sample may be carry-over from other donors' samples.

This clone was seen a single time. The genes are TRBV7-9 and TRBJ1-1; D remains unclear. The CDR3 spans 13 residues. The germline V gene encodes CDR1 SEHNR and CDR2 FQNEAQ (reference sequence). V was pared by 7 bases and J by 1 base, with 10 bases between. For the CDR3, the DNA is TGTGCCAGCACCCTTTTTACGAACACTGAAGCTTTCTTT. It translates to CASTLFTNTEAFF.

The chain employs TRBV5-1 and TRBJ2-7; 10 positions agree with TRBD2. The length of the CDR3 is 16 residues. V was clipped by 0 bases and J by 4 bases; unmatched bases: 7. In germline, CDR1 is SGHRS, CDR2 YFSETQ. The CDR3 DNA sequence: TGCGCCAGCAGCTTGGGGGGCGGACTAGCGGATTACGAGCAGTACTTC. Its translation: CASSLGGGLADYEQYF.